Presented here are 2 T cell receptor beta chains from one specimen sequenced in a study of control samples from healthy donors and cancer patients. Produced via immunoSEQ multiplex PCR; TCRdb's table is partial and in-frame only. This table holds 100,000 to 150,000 clones, roughly 87% found once. The sample consisted of blood. These TCRs come from a man between 18 and 35 years old in good health.

Concerning this clone: Other nucleotide sequences from this sample produce the same CDR3. The chain uses TRBV5-1 and TRBJ1-3; D gene uncertain. V gave up 0 bases and J gave up 0 bases, with 7 bases separating them. The CDR3 runs to 15 residues. Germline-derived CDR1 and CDR2 are SGHRS and YFSETQ. The CDR3 spells CASSLEGGSGNTIYF. In DNA form, the CDR3 reads TGCGCCAGCAGCTTGGAGGGCGGCTCTGGAAACACCATATATTTT.

J is TRBJ2-5 and V is TRBV28, with 12 bases matching TRBD2. This CDR3 has 16 amino acids. In germline, CDR1 is MDHEN, CDR2 SYDVKM. J was trimmed by 5 bases and V by 5 bases; bases with no gene match: 9. CDR3 amino acids: CASSPGLAGSYETQYF. The CDR3 DNA follows: TGTGCCAGCAGTCCCGGACTAGCGGGGTCCTATGAGACCCAGTACTTC.